These 6 T cell receptor beta chains were all obtained from the same sample, sequenced in a study of blood T cell repertoires in COVID-19. Clones were sequenced by immunoSEQ multiplex PCR, and TCRdb holds only the in-frame ones, with some missing. The sample consists of about 300,000 clones, roughly 83% of them appearing once. Material for sequencing was peripheral blood. Every receptor here comes from a human donor with COVID-19, enrolled during active disease. The donor label of this sample is uncertain.

The chain has TRBV28 and TRBJ1-5; D perhaps matches TRBD1 (5 bases). The CDR3 runs 14 residues. Germline CDR1 is MDHEN and CDR2 is SYDVKM. Trimming took off 8 bases at V and 6 bases at J, with 17 bases between the two ends. CDR3 region: CASGGVEGRQPQHF. CDR3 nucleotide sequence: TGTGCCAGCGGAGGCGTGGAGGGGCGTCAGCCCCAGCATTTT.

The V call is TRBV5-1, the J call TRBJ1-2; 11 nucleotides line up with TRBD1. In germline, CDR1 is SGHRS, CDR2 YFSETQ. CDR3 length: 14 amino acids. V was pared by 4 bases and J by 4 bases, with 3 bases of the junction left unmatched. CDR3 amino acids: CASSVGQGVYGYTF. CDR3 DNA sequence: TGCGCCAGCAGCGTGGGACAGGGGGTCTATGGCTACACCTTC.

The chain is built from TRBV4-1 and TRBJ1-2; no firm D call. Germline loops: CDR1 MGHRA, CDR2 YSYEKL. This CDR3 has 16 amino acids. V was cut by 0 bases and J by 2 bases, with 13 bases left in between. The CDR3 is CASSQDSHRTNYGYTF. DNA of the CDR3: TGCGCCAGCAGCCAAGATTCCCACAGAACAAACTATGGCTACACCTTC.

This clone has just a few counts. J is TRBJ2-3 and V is TRBV7-2; D is perhaps TRBD2 (7 bases). Germline assignment: CDR1 SGHTA and CDR2 FQGNSA. V was shortened by 6 bases and J by 6 bases, with 10 bases between the two germline ends. This CDR3 contains 12 residues. The CDR3 here is CASRGRGDTQYF. CDR3 bases: TGTGCCAGCAGGGGGAGGGGGGATACGCAGTATTTT.

V is TRBV15 and J is TRBJ1-2; D ambiguous. Trimming shortened V by 0 bases and J by 7 bases, and 21 bases separated the two germline ends. Germline V gives CDR1 LNHNV, CDR2 YYDKDF (reference sequence). The CDR3 is made up of 17 amino acids. DNA for the CDR3: TGTGCCACCAGCAGAGATTTAAGCCAGGCTTCACGTCTTGGCTACACCTTC. Translated, it gives CATSRDLSQASRLGYTF.

In the case of this clone: At the DNA level, this CDR3 is encoded by other sequences in the same sample as well. J is TRBJ1-1 and V is TRBV7-2, with D possibly TRBD1 on 6 matching bases. Germline V gives CDR1 SGHTA, CDR2 FQGNSA. The CDR3 extends over 14 amino acids. Trimming shortened V by 4 bases and J by 4 bases, and 13 bases separated the two germline ends. CDR3 loop: CASSSQGRRTEAFF. The CDR3 bases are TGTGCCAGCAGCTCGCAGGGGCGCCGCACTGAAGCTTTCTTT.